The 13 T cell receptor beta chains reported below all come from one sample, sequenced in a study of T cells after posttransplantation cyclophosphamide. Here immunoSEQ multiplex PCR was the method, and the copy in TCRdb shows in-frame clones only, minus some. Altogether roughly 20,000 clones are present, under 99% being singletons, with the ten largest covering under 0.2%. The naive gate required viable CD3+CD4+ or CD3+CD8+ cells with CCR7+CD45RA+CD45RO-CD95-CD27+CD28+ phenotype. The sample consisted of naive CD4+ T cells sorted from PBMCs. The source is a man in his forties in good health, CMV-negative, and a related stem cell transplant donor.

The chain links TRBV27 to TRBJ2-7; 8 bases match TRBD2. From germline, CDR1 is MNHEY and CDR2 SMNVEV (reference sequence). This CDR3 contains 16 residues. V lost 3 bases and J lost 1; bases outside the gene matches: 8. CDR3 in DNA: TGTGCCAGCAGTTTGGAGGGCGGGAGGTTGTCCTACGAGCAGTACTTC. Translated: CASSLEGGRLSYEQYF.

The chain couples TRBV2 to TRBJ2-2; the match to TRBD1 covers 8 bases. The J segment lost 4 bases and the V segment lost 1 base, leaving 5 bases of the junction unmatched. Germline V gene sequence: CDR1 SNHLY, CDR2 FYNNEI. This CDR3 spans 16 amino acids. In nucleotides, the CDR3 is TGTGCCAGCAGTGAAGATGCAGGGGGCGGCACCGGGGAGCTGTTTTTT. Its translation: CASSEDAGGGTGELFF.

The chain employs TRBV5-1 and TRBJ1-1; 8 bases are shared with TRBD1. Germline values: CDR1 SGHRS, CDR2 YFSETQ. The J segment lost 0 bases and the V segment lost 4 bases, leaving 5 bases of the junction unmatched. The CDR3 covers 15 residues. The CDR3 nucleotides are TGCGCCAGCAGCGGCCGGACAGGGATGAACACTGAAGCTTTCTTT. Translation: CASSGRTGMNTEAFF.

The rearrangement joins TRBV5-1 to TRBJ2-2; 8 bases align to TRBD1. There are 15 residues in the CDR3. J was trimmed by 1 base and V by 3 bases; bases with no gene match: 2. CDR1 and CDR2 (germline): SGHRS, YFSETQ. CDR3 protein: CASSSGTGNTGELFF. CDR3 coding DNA: TGCGCCAGCAGCTCAGGGACAGGGAACACCGGGGAGCTGTTTTTT.

This rearrangement joins TRBV29-1 to TRBJ2-5, with D hard to call. V gave up 4 bases and J gave up 6 bases, with 9 bases separating them. Germline CDR1 SQVTM, CDR2 ANQGSEA. The CDR3 is 11 amino acids. In DNA form, the CDR3 reads TGCAGCGTTGGAGGCGGAAAGACCCAGTACTTC. It yields the protein CSVGGGKTQYF. The full variable domain, its missing parts supplied by reference TRBV29-1 and TRBJ2-5, is SAVISQKPSRDICQRGTSLTIQCQVDSQVTMMFWYRQQPGQSLTLIATANQGSEATYESGFVIDKFPISRPNLTFSTLTVSNMSPEDSSIYLCSVGGGKTQYFGPGTRLLVL.

V and J are TRBV11-2 and TRBJ2-7; perhaps TRBD2 as D (6 bases). This CDR3 spans 13 amino acids. Germline V gene sequence: CDR1 SGHAT, CDR2 FQNNGV. The V gene lost 1 base and the J gene lost 4 bases, with 8 bases spanning the gap. The CDR3 sequence is CASSLGREYEQYF. The CDR3 DNA is TGTGCCAGCAGCTTAGGGCGGGAATACGAGCAGTACTTC.

V is TRBV5-1 and J is TRBJ2-1; 11 bases fit TRBD1. Germline V lookup: CDR1 SGHRS, CDR2 YFSETQ. This CDR3 comprises 14 residues. Trimming cost V 7 bases and J 3 bases; bases outside gene matches: 3. The CDR3 DNA sequence: TGCGCCAGCGGTGGGACAGGGGGCTACAATGAGCAGTTCTTC. It is translated as CASGGTGGYNEQFF.

The rearrangement uses TRBV7-8 and TRBJ1-1, with D tentatively TRBD1 (6 bases). V was clipped by 1 base and J by 0 bases, with 12 bases between them. Per germline, CDR1 SGHVS and CDR2 FQNEAQ. The CDR3 has 16 amino acids. The CDR3 nucleotides read TGTGCCAGCAGCTTAGTTAGGGGGTACATGAACACTGAAGCTTTCTTT. Amino acid sequence: CASSLVRGYMNTEAFF.

V and J are TRBV28 and TRBJ2-1, with 7 bases matching TRBD2. Trimming took 6 bases from V and 7 from J; bases not matched to a gene: 12. This CDR3 is 15 amino acids long. The germline V gene has CDR1 MDHEN and CDR2 SYDVKM. The CDR3: CASSPSSGARNEQFF. The CDR3 DNA reads as TGTGCCAGCAGCCCCTCTAGCGGAGCCCGGAATGAGCAGTTCTTC.

This chain joins TRBV9 and TRBJ2-5, with 11 bases identical to TRBD2. This CDR3 has 16 residues. V lost 2 bases, J lost 4 bases, and 7 bases stayed unmatched. Germline V CDR1 and CDR2: SGDLS, YYNGEE. CDR3 bases: TGTGCCAGCAGCGTGATAGCGGGAGGGCGGGGAGAGACCCAGTACTTC. Translation: CASSVIAGGRGETQYF.

The rearrangement links TRBV7-9 to TRBJ1-2, with unresolved D. Trimming pared 5 bases from V and 8 bases from J, leaving 18 bases between. Germline CDR1 SEHNR, CDR2 FQNEAQ (reference sequence). The CDR3 contains 14 residues. In DNA form, the CDR3 reads TGTGCCAGCAGCCTAGAGCGACCCGGTGACGGCTACACCTTC. Protein: CASSLERPGDGYTF. The variable domain in full, with the rest retrieved from reference TRBV7-9 and TRBJ1-2, is DTGVSQNPRHKITKRGQNVTFRCDPISEHNRLYWYRQTLGQGPEFLTYFQNEAQLEKSRLLSDRFSAERPKGSFSTLEIQRTEQGDSAMYLCASSLERPGDGYTFGSGTRLTVV.

The chain is built from TRBV4-3 and TRBJ2-7; TRBD2 aligns across 8 bases. The CDR3 has 15 residues. Trimming at V came to 0 bases and at J to 3 bases, leaving 4 bases not matched to a gene. The germline CDR1 and CDR2 sequences are LGHNA and YSLEER. The CDR3 DNA sequence: TGCGCCAGCAGCCAAGAAGCTAGCGGGTACTACGAGCAGTACTTC. It yields the protein CASSQEASGYYEQYF.

This chain connects TRBV12-5 to TRBJ2-3; 9 nucleotides align to TRBD2. Germline CDR1 reads LGHNT; CDR2 reads FRNRAP. Trimming at V came to 4 bases and at J to 2 bases, leaving 4 bases not matched to a gene. There are 15 residues in the CDR3. The CDR3, as DNA: TGTGCTAGTGGTTCCGGCGGGGGGGACACAGATACGCAGTATTTT. It translates to CASGSGGGDTDTQYF.